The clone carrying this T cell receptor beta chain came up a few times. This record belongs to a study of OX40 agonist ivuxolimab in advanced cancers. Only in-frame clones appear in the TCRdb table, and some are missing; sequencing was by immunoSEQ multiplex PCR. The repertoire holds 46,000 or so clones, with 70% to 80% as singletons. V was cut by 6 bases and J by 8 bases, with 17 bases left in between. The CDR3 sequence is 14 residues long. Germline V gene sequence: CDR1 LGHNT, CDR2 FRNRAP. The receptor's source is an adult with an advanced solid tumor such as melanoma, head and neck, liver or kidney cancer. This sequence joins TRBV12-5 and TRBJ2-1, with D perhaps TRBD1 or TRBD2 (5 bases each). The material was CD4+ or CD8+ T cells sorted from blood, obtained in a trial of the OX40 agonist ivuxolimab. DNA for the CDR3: TGTGCTAGTGGGATAGGGACCCTCGGCTATGAGCAGTTCTTC. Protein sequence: CASGIGTLGYEQFF.